This TCR beta chain originates from a study of CXCR3-negative and CXCR3-positive naive CD8 T cells. A note on this clonotype: The antigen is undetermined.

Through 5' RACE with UMI labels, the TRB cDNA libraries were prepared. TCRdb re-called the 5' RACE reads, yielding one record per CDR3 amino acid sequence without DNA. The sample table includes under 70,000 distinct CDR3 sequences. Study results and caveats: CXCR3-positive naive cells had TRB CDR3s that were more hydrophobic than CXCR3-negative naive cells had. The TRBV-TRBJ usage of naive CXCR3-negative and CXCR3-positive cells was similar, but that of memory cells differed.

The CDR3 covers 14 residues. Germline CDR1 and CDR2: SQVTM and ANQGSEA. The chain employs TRBV29-1 and TRBJ2-7; TCRdb indicates TRBD1, and absent DNA this call remains unverified. The sample comprised naive CXCR3+ CD8+ T cells from blood. Subset here: CD45RO-CCR7+CD27+CD95- naive CD8+ T cells expressing CXCR3 (TNR3+). The TCR originated in a human donor in good health. Some clones in this sample may be carry-over from other donors' samples. This CDR3 reads CSVAGFRDNYEQYF.